This TCR beta chain stems from a study of cytomegalovirus exposure and HLA in healthy donors. Study-level information: Within an early data release were roughly 90 million unique TCRs drawn from HLA-typed donors. Study-wide results and caveats: In an earlier analysis, productive rearrangement rates for most beta V segments clustered near 87% or 30%. Several of the most significant clusters appeared linked to common viral pathogens, based on a later analysis.

This clone was detected only a few times. Antigen: not known. Primers for the PCR totalled 60 Vbeta and 13 Jbeta. Using immunoSEQ multiplex PCR, the repertoire was profiled, and TCRdb retains in-frame clones only, with some absent. The sample lists approximately 150,000 clones, approximately 71% occurring once. Sequencing input: PBMCs. The sequence came from a man in his late teens or twenties in good health and CMV-seropositive.

Here the CDR3 DNA reads TGTGCCAGCAGTTTGGGCGGACTAGTGTACTACAATGAGCAGTTCTTC. It specifies CASSLGGLVYYNEQFF. This rearrangement joins TRBV28 to TRBJ2-1; 7 bases match TRBD2. CDR3 length: 16 amino acids. Germline CDR1 reads MDHEN; CDR2 reads SYDVKM. V was clipped by 3 bases and J by 3 bases; unmatched bases: 8.